This TCR beta chain was identified during a study of cytomegalovirus exposure and HLA in healthy donors. Background on the study: Earlier findings included roughly 100 million unique TCR beta sequences obtained from some 180 million T cells.

PCR employed 60 Vbeta and 13 Jbeta primers. Profiled with immunoSEQ multiplex PCR; TCRdb holds only in-frame clones, not every one. This sample has 150,000 or so clones, with roughly 75% found just once. What was sequenced was PBMCs. The clonotype was recovered from a woman aged 40 to 49 in good health and CMV-seropositive.

CDR3 DNA: TGTGCCAGCAGCCTGAGCGGACCCCAGGCCGAGCAGTACTTC. Protein sequence: CASSLSGPQAEQYF. The genes are TRBV28 and TRBJ2-7; D might be TRBD2 (5 bases). Germline-derived CDR1 and CDR2 are MDHEN and SYDVKM. The CDR3 extends over 14 amino acids. V was trimmed by 6 bases and J by 6 bases, leaving 18 bases between them. The full variable domain, with the rest looked up from reference TRBV28 and TRBJ2-7, is DVKVTQSSRYLVKRTGEKVFLECVQDMDHENMFWYRQDPGLGLRLIYFSYDVKMKEKGDIPEGYSVSREKKERFSLILESASTNQTSMYLCASSLSGPQAEQYFGPGTRLTVT.